This TCR beta chain was retrieved from a study of cytomegalovirus exposure and HLA in healthy donors. The PCR used 60 Vbeta and 13 Jbeta primers. The authors' processing: Roughly 11 million of the about 80 million unique TCR beta chains counted in a later analysis were shared. Clones were sequenced by immunoSEQ multiplex PCR, and TCRdb holds only the in-frame ones, with some missing. V, J and clone size are those of that table, while D and trimming were read from the DNA. The data show approximately 280,000 clones, 86% seen once. Sequencing input: PBMCs. This TCR derives from a man between 40 and 49 years old in good health and CMV-seropositive.

The CDR3 is CASGAGLSYEQYF. The CDR3 nucleotides read TGTGCCAGCGGAGCGGGTCTCTCCTACGAGCAGTACTTC. The chain joins TRBV2 to TRBJ2-7; a possible D gene is TRBD2 (6 bases). Germline values: CDR1 SNHLY, CDR2 FYNNEI. The germline V and J ends were trimmed by 8 bases and 0 bases, with 11 bases remaining between them. This CDR3 comprises 13 residues.